These 32 T cell receptor beta chains share one sample of origin, sequenced in a study of beta chain features in type 1 diabetes. Sequencing targeted expressed TCRB transcripts, as all isolated RNA had been reverse transcribed. The protocol was immunoSEQ multiplex PCR, while the TCRdb copy is restricted to in-frame clones and leaves out a portion. Here the sample spans more than 8,500 clones, more than 75% being singletons. The source material was Tregs from blood. The receptors come from a woman aged 18 to 35 in good health.

V is TRBV2 and J is TRBJ1-2; maybe TRBD1 (6 bases). This CDR3 is 15 amino acids long. Trimming left V 5 bases short and J 6 bases short, with 19 bases between. CDR1 is SNHLY and CDR2 is FYNNEI in the germline V gene. CDR3 amino acids: CASSSLPAGENGYTF. DNA of the CDR3: TGTGCCAGCAGTTCACTCCCTGCAGGGGAGAATGGCTACACCTTC.

This clone was detected a few times. V usage is TRBV6-6 and J usage is TRBJ1-5; tentative D call: TRBD1 (5 bases). V lost 8 bases to trimming and J lost 0 bases, with 11 bases between them. This CDR3 spans 14 amino acids. Germline-derived CDR1 and CDR2 are MNHNY and SVGAGI (reference sequence). The CDR3 here is CASGKGFSNQPQHF. CDR3 nucleotides: TGTGCCAGCGGGAAGGGGTTTAGCAATCAGCCCCAGCATTTT.

The chain recombines TRBV11-2 with TRBJ2-5; D is unresolved. The CDR3 is made up of 12 amino acids. CDR1 is SGHAT and CDR2 is FQNNGV in the germline V gene. The V end lost 5 bases, the J end lost 7 bases, and 11 bases lay between the germline ends. The DNA of the CDR3 is TGTGCCAGCAGCCCCGGAGCGCGGACCCAGTACTTC. Translated: CASSPGARTQYF.

J is TRBJ2-5 and V is TRBV7-2, with 9 bases matching TRBD2. The J segment lost 1 base and the V segment lost 1 base, leaving 4 bases of the junction unmatched. CDR3 length: 16 amino acids. Germline loops: CDR1 SGHTA, CDR2 FQGNSA. In nucleotides, the CDR3 is TGTGCCAGCAGCTTAGGTTGGCGGGGGGGCCAAGAGACCCAGTACTTC. Translating it yields CASSLGWRGGQETQYF.

This clone was counted a few times. The rearrangement uses TRBV7-6 and TRBJ2-3; possibly TRBD1 for D (6 bases). Per the germline V gene, CDR1 is SGHVS and CDR2 is FNYEAQ. There are 14 residues in the CDR3. V was clipped by 5 bases and J by 6 bases, with 15 bases between them. The CDR3 region has the DNA TGTGCCAGCAGCCCCGGTGGGGGCCGGGATACGCAGTATTTT. It specifies CASSPGGGRDTQYF.

This rearrangement joins TRBV5-4 to TRBJ2-5; 8 bases agree with TRBD1. There are 16 residues in the CDR3. Losses at the gene ends were 4 bases for V and 4 bases for J; bases not matched to a gene: 12. Germline CDR1 reads SGHNT; CDR2 reads YYREEE (reference sequence). CDR3 DNA sequence: TGTGCCAGCAGCCCAGGAGCAGGGGGCGGAGGAGAGACCCAGTACTTC. Translating it yields CASSPGAGGGGETQYF.

The gene calls are TRBV7-9 and TRBJ1-2; D is possibly TRBD1 (5 bases). Per germline, CDR1 SEHNR and CDR2 FQNEAQ (reference sequence). CDR3 length: 13 amino acids. Trimming took 5 bases from V and 6 from J, leaving 13 bases between them. The CDR3 protein is CASSLGGTHGYTF. The CDR3 DNA is TGTGCCAGCAGCCTGGGAGGGACGCATGGCTACACCTTC.

This chain connects TRBV7-2 to TRBJ2-5, with a possible D match to TRBD1 (5 bases). With the DNA end fitting TRBJ2-7 better, the J assignment may be wrong. Germline V lookup: CDR1 SGHTA, CDR2 FQGNSA. The length of the CDR3 is 14 residues. CDR3 DNA sequence: TGTGCCAGCAGCTTTTTAGGGGTTGGTTACGAGCAGTACTTC. This encodes CASSFLGVGYEQYF.

This chain links TRBV5-1 with TRBJ2-2; D may be TRBD2 (6 bases). The CDR3 has 17 residues. Per the germline V gene, CDR1 is SGHRS and CDR2 is YFSETQ. V dropped 0 bases and J dropped 0 bases, with 12 bases sitting between them. CDR3 sequence reads: CASSLAPAGTNTGELFF. As DNA, the CDR3 is TGCGCCAGCAGCTTGGCCCCCGCGGGAACGAACACCGGGGAGCTGTTTTTT.

J is TRBJ1-1 and V is TRBV11-2, with D possibly TRBD1 on 6 matching bases. CDR1 SGHAT and CDR2 FQNNGV come from the germline V gene. The CDR3 totals 13 residues. Trimming stripped 1 base from V and 5 bases from J, with 8 bases between. CDR3 amino acids: CASSLATGTEAFF. As DNA, the CDR3 is TGTGCCAGCAGCTTAGCAACAGGGACTGAAGCTTTCTTT. Drawing the rest from reference TRBV11-2 and TRBJ1-1, the complete variable domain is EAGVAQSPRYKIIEKRQSVAFWCNPISGHATLYWYQQILGQGPKLLIQFQNNGVVDDSQLPKDRFSAERLKGVDSTLKIQPAKLEDSAVYLCASSLATGTEAFFGQGTRLTVV.

J is TRBJ1-2 and V is TRBV7-9; the D gene is possibly TRBD1 (6 bases). Germline loops: CDR1 SEHNR, CDR2 FQNEAQ (reference sequence). The CDR3 loop spans 13 amino acids. V was pared by 1 base and J by 3 bases, with 6 bases between. For the CDR3, the DNA is TGTGCCAGCAGCTTAGGGACAGACTATGGCTACACCTTC. Translated, it gives CASSLGTDYGYTF.

The rearrangement uses TRBV29-1 and TRBJ2-3; perhaps TRBD2 as D (5 bases). The germline CDR1 and CDR2 sequences are SQVTM and ANQGSEA. This CDR3 contains 14 residues. V lost 4 bases and J lost 2, with 13 bases in between. This CDR3 reads CSVVGSPLTDTQYF. The CDR3 nucleotides read TGCAGCGTTGTGGGGAGTCCTCTCACAGATACGCAGTATTTT.

The chain combines TRBV29-1 with TRBJ2-7; TRBD2 is a possible D gene (7 bases). The ends were cut back, 4 bases at V and 4 bases at J, with 17 bases in the middle. Germline values: CDR1 SQVTM, CDR2 ANQGSEA. The CDR3 covers 14 residues. The CDR3 region is CSVGGGGGVYEQYF. The CDR3, as DNA: TGCAGCGTTGGTGGCGGAGGGGGGGTGTACGAGCAGTACTTC.

V usage is TRBV6-1 and J usage is TRBJ2-3; tentative D call: TRBD2 (6 bases). Germline CDR1 MNHNS, CDR2 SASEGT. The CDR3 is 14 amino acids. Trimming stripped 6 bases from V and 1 base from J, with 11 bases between. The CDR3 spells CASRLAIRTDTQYF. The CDR3 DNA follows: TGTGCCAGCAGACTAGCTATTCGCACAGATACGCAGTATTTT.

CDR3 residues: CASNRLAMNTGELFF. DNA of the CDR3: TGTGCCAGCAATCGACTAGCGATGAACACCGGGGAGCTGTTTTTT. V gene TRBV2 combines with J gene TRBJ2-2; 8 bases match TRBD2. The CDR3 is 15 amino acids. With 7 bases clipped from V and 1 base from J, the junction kept 5 bases outside the gene matches. Germline values: CDR1 SNHLY, CDR2 FYNNEI.

The chain has TRBV5-1 and TRBJ2-2; no reliable D call. Germline V gene lookup returns CDR1 SGHRS and CDR2 YFSETQ. The CDR3 contains 13 residues. V was shortened by 5 bases and J by 4 bases, with 9 bases between the two germline ends. The chain's CDR3 is CASRSGSTGELFF. The CDR3 DNA is TGCGCCAGCAGGTCAGGTAGCACCGGGGAGCTGTTTTTT. Variable domain in full (rest from reference TRBV5-1 and TRBJ2-2): KAGVTQTPRYLIKTRGQQVTLSCSPISGHRSVSWYQQTPGQGLQFLFEYFSETQRNKGNFPGRFSGRQFSNSRSEMNVSTLELGDSALYLCASRSGSTGELFFGEGSRLTVL.

The rearrangement joins TRBV11-2 to TRBJ2-3; the D gene is possibly TRBD2 (7 bases). Germline CDR1 is SGHAT and CDR2 is FQNNGV. Trimming took off 7 bases at V and 0 bases at J, with 17 bases between the two ends. The CDR3 is 16 residues long. CDR3 in amino acids: CASTLRGAFSTDTQYF. The CDR3 bases are TGTGCCAGCACCCTCCGGGGGGCCTTCAGCACAGATACGCAGTATTTT.

V gene TRBV7-9 combines with J gene TRBJ1-1, with D possibly being TRBD1 (6 bases). CDR1 SEHNR and CDR2 FQNEAQ come from the germline V gene (reference sequence). The CDR3 runs 19 residues. Trimming pared 3 bases from V and 0 bases from J, leaving 23 bases between. As DNA, the CDR3 is TGTGCCAGCAGCTTGCTCCTAACAGGGTTCGGTAACCTGAACACTGAAGCTTTCTTT. It encodes CASSLLLTGFGNLNTEAFF.

This clone was observed a few times. The chain joins TRBV11-2 to TRBJ2-3; TRBD2 agrees at 14 bases. CDR3 size: 15 residues. Trimming removed 3 bases from V and 4 bases from J; junction bases left unmatched: 0. Per germline, CDR1 SGHAT and CDR2 FQNNGV. The CDR3 DNA is TGTGCCAGCAGCTTGACTAGCGGGAGGGCAGATACGCAGTATTTT. This sequence encodes CASSLTSGRADTQYF.

The chain combines TRBV5-1 with TRBJ2-2; D is perhaps TRBD1 (6 bases). Deletions cut 4 bases from V and 5 bases from J, with 15 bases between. CDR3 length equals 15 residues. Germline V gene data show CDR1 as SGHRS and CDR2 as YFSETQ. CDR3 in amino acids: CASSRATGKTGELFF. As DNA, the CDR3 is TGCGCCAGCAGCCGGGCCACAGGGAAAACCGGGGAGCTGTTTTTT.

This rearrangement joins TRBV10-3 to TRBJ2-3; 13 positions match TRBD2. In germline, CDR1 is ENHRY, CDR2 SYGVKD. CDR3 length equals 16 residues. V was clipped by 4 bases and J by 6 bases; unmatched bases: 7. CDR3 sequence: CAISVRGLAGEDTQYF. CDR3 nucleotides: TGTGCCATCAGTGTTCGAGGACTAGCGGGAGAGGATACGCAGTATTTT.

The chain joins TRBV6-6 to TRBJ2-7, with D unclear. The CDR3 is 13 residues long. V was pared by 6 bases and J by 2 bases, with 11 bases between. CDR1 is MNHNY and CDR2 is SVGAGI in the germline V gene (reference sequence). This chain's CDR3 is CASSPFPAYEQYF. CDR3 DNA sequence: TGTGCCAGCAGCCCCTTCCCCGCCTACGAGCAGTACTTC.

V is TRBV5-1 and J is TRBJ1-4; D call uncertain. The CDR3 covers 15 residues. V lost 0 bases to trimming and J lost 2 bases, with 8 bases between them. CDR1 is SGHRS and CDR2 is YFSETQ in the germline V gene. CDR3 DNA sequence: TGCGCCAGCAGCTTGGGTCGGGTTACTAATGAAAAACTGTTTTTT. It encodes CASSLGRVTNEKLFF. Supplemented by reference TRBV5-1 and TRBJ1-4, the full variable domain reads KAGVTQTPRYLIKTRGQQVTLSCSPISGHRSVSWYQQTPGQGLQFLFEYFSETQRNKGNFPGRFSGRQFSNSRSEMNVSTLELGDSALYLCASSLGRVTNEKLFFGSGTQLSVL.

This chain connects TRBV7-3 to TRBJ2-7; possible D gene TRBD2, 5 bases. CDR1 SGHTA and CDR2 FQGTGA come from the germline V gene. V shed 5 bases and J shed 6 bases, with 11 bases lying between them. The CDR3 runs to 12 residues. The CDR3 DNA follows: TGTGCCAGCAGCCCCGGGATCGGCGAGCAGTACTTC. Amino acids: CASSPGIGEQYF. The full variable domain, rest sourced from reference TRBV7-3 and TRBJ2-7, is GAGVSQTPSNKVTEKGKYVELRCDPISGHTALYWYRQSLGQGPEFLIYFQGTGAADDSGLPNDRFFAVRPEGSVSTLKIQRTERGDSAVYLCASSPGIGEQYFGPGTRLTVT.

V and J are TRBV10-3 and TRBJ2-1; possibly TRBD2 for D (5 bases). The CDR3 sequence is 14 residues long. CDR1 and CDR2 from the germline V gene are ENHRY and SYGVKD. Trimming took off 3 bases at V and 6 bases at J, with 12 bases between the two ends. The chain's CDR3 is CAISDSRAGNEQFF. The CDR3 nucleotides are TGTGCCATCAGTGACTCAAGGGCGGGCAATGAGCAGTTCTTC.

The count of this clone is one. In DNA form, the CDR3 reads TGTGCCAGCAGTTATAACCGCTTGGGCGCGGAGCAGTTCTTC. Translation gives CASSYNRLGAEQFF. The J gene is TRBJ2-1, the V gene TRBV6-5, with no clear D. This CDR3 spans 14 amino acids. V was pared by 3 bases and J by 10 bases, with 16 bases between. CDR1 MNHEY and CDR2 SVGAGI come from the germline V gene.

V is TRBV10-3 and J is TRBJ1-6, with a tentative D call TRBD1 (6 bases). Trimming pared 11 bases from V and 2 bases from J, leaving 10 bases between. The CDR3 consists of 13 residues. CDR1 is ENHRY and CDR2 is SYGVKD in the germline V gene. The CDR3 region is CASTGPYNSPLHF. CDR3 bases: TGTGCCTCTACAGGGCCCTATAATTCACCCCTCCACTTT.

The rearrangement joins TRBV27 to TRBJ2-3, with 9 bases identical to TRBD1. The CDR3 runs 14 residues. Germline V gene sequence: CDR1 MNHEY, CDR2 SMNVEV (reference sequence). J lost 1 base, V lost 6 bases, and 2 bases had no gene match. DNA for the CDR3: TGTGCCAGCAGCCGGACAGGGGGCACAGATACGCAGTATTTT. Translated, it gives CASSRTGGTDTQYF.

The genes are TRBV5-1 and TRBJ2-7; the D gene is possibly TRBD2 (6 bases). The germline V and J ends were trimmed by 1 base and 3 bases, with 14 bases remaining between them. Germline V gives CDR1 SGHRS, CDR2 YFSETQ. This CDR3 is 15 amino acids long. CDR3 bases: TGCGCCAGCAGCTTGTCTGGGGGTAGCGGCTACGAGCAGTACTTC. It yields the protein CASSLSGGSGYEQYF.

This clone has just a few counts. The V and J genes are TRBV6-1 and TRBJ2-1; D is ambiguous. Germline lookup yields CDR1 MNHNS and CDR2 SASEGT. V lost 6 bases to trimming and J lost 7 bases, with 10 bases between them. The CDR3 extends over 12 amino acids. DNA of the CDR3: TGTGCCAGCAGCGAACACGGGAATGAGCAGTTCTTC. Translated, it gives CASSEHGNEQFF.

This chain uses TRBV10-3 with TRBJ2-3, with 8 bases identical to TRBD2. The germline gives CDR1 ENHRY, CDR2 SYGVKD. The CDR3 loop spans 15 amino acids. The V segment lost 3 bases and the J segment 4 bases; nucleotides outside the gene matches: 6. CDR3 in DNA: TGTGCCATCAGTGATTTGGCGGGGGGAGCAGATACGCAGTATTTT. The encoded protein is CAISDLAGGADTQYF.

The chain combines TRBV9 with TRBJ1-2; TRBD1 agrees at 10 bases. The V and J ends lost 4 bases and 4 bases, in that order; junction bases with no gene match: 4. Germline loops: CDR1 SGDLS, CDR2 YYNGEE. There are 14 residues in the CDR3. The CDR3 loop is CASSSTGGTYGYTF. DNA of the CDR3: TGTGCCAGCAGCTCGACAGGGGGCACCTATGGCTACACCTTC.